Each of the 18 T cell receptor beta chains below was sequenced from the same sample in a study of blood T cell repertoires in COVID-19. Method: immunoSEQ multiplex PCR; TCRdb's copy keeps in-frame clones and lacks some. The table includes approximately 140,000 clones, roughly 90% detected once. Specimen: peripheral blood. Receptors originate from a man in his fifties with active or convalescent COVID-19.

The chain couples TRBV28 to TRBJ1-4, with D perhaps TRBD1 (6 bases). Germline V lookup: CDR1 MDHEN, CDR2 SYDVKM. Trimming left V 5 bases short and J 8 bases short, with 18 bases between. The CDR3 loop spans 15 amino acids. The CDR3 DNA sequence: TGTGCCAGCAGTCCCCATGGGGGGGGGCGAGAAAAACTGTTTTTT. This sequence encodes CASSPHGGGREKLFF.

Note on this clone: The junction and the germline gene differ at one end; a read error may be behind it. The CDR3 loop is CKRSPSNEQFF. In DNA form, the CDR3 reads TGCAAGCGTTCCCCTTCCAATGAGCAGTTCTTC. The chain recombines TRBV28 with TRBJ2-1; no clear D. Germline V gene lookup returns CDR1 MDHEN and CDR2 SYDVKM. The CDR3 consists of 11 residues.

This chain connects TRBV19 to TRBJ1-1; perhaps TRBD1 as D (6 bases). Germline lookup yields CDR1 LNHDA and CDR2 SQIVND (reference sequence). Trimming took off 9 bases at V and 0 bases at J, with 14 bases between the two ends. The CDR3 sequence is 14 residues long. The CDR3 bases are TGTGCCAGCCTTAACCGGGACATGAACACTGAAGCTTTCTTT. Amino acids: CASLNRDMNTEAFF.

The chain is built from TRBV4-2 and TRBJ2-7; weak D call: TRBD1 (5 bases). CDR1 LGHNA and CDR2 YNFKEQ come from the germline V gene. V lost 1 base and J lost 7, with 17 bases in between. The CDR3 loop spans 15 amino acids. The chain's CDR3 is CASSQGGQGSMEQYF. CDR3 DNA: TGTGCCAGCAGCCAAGGAGGTCAGGGATCGATGGAGCAGTACTTC.

This clone was detected a few times. The chain links TRBV19 to TRBJ2-1, with a tentative D call TRBD2 (6 bases). Deletions cut 1 base from V and 2 bases from J, with 9 bases between. CDR1 is LNHDA, CDR2 SQIVND, per germline (reference sequence). This CDR3 has 15 residues. The DNA of the CDR3 is TGTGCCAGTAGTATAGGTGGGAGGACCTACAATGAGCAGTTCTTC. Translating it yields CASSIGGRTYNEQFF. Full variable domain (outside the CDR3, taken from reference TRBV19 and TRBJ2-1): DGGITQSPKYLFRKEGQNVTLSCEQNLNHDAMYWYRQDPGQGLRLIYYSQIVNDFQKGDIAEGYSVSREKKESFPLTVTSAQKNPTAFYLCASSIGGRTYNEQFFGPGTRLTVL.

Of note for this clone: The junction departs from the called germline gene at one end, perhaps through a read error. The chain couples TRBV7-7 to TRBJ2-1; D is undetermined. There are 15 residues in the CDR3. CDR1 and CDR2 from the germline V gene are SSHAT and FNYEAQ (reference sequence). The CDR3 here is CASSLDNGPHNEQFF. The CDR3 DNA is TGTGCTAGCAGCTTAGATAATGGGCCCCACAATGAGCAGTTCTTC.

This chain connects TRBV27 to TRBJ1-2; 9 positions match TRBD1. The junction had 6 bases not matched to a gene; V was cut back by 6 bases and J by 4 bases. CDR3 length equals 14 residues. Looked up from germline, CDR1 is MNHEY and CDR2 is SMNVEV (reference sequence). The CDR3 bases are TGTGCCAGCAGGGGGACAGGGCATGGCTATGGCTACACCTTC. It is translated as CASRGTGHGYGYTF.

The rearrangement links TRBV28 to TRBJ2-7; possible D gene TRBD2, 6 bases. CDR1 is MDHEN and CDR2 is SYDVKM in the germline V gene. This CDR3 comprises 13 residues. Trimming cost V 3 bases and J 4 bases, with 10 bases left between them. This CDR3 is CASSLEGRYEQYF. The CDR3 DNA is TGTGCCAGCAGTTTGGAGGGTCGATACGAGCAGTACTTC.

J is TRBJ2-1 and V is TRBV9; 10 nucleotides line up with TRBD2. There are 16 residues in the CDR3. Trimming at V came to 3 bases and at J to 6 bases, leaving 9 bases not matched to a gene. Per the germline V gene, CDR1 is SGDLS and CDR2 is YYNGEE. CDR3 region: CASSDLSSGRANEQFF. The CDR3 DNA reads as TGTGCCAGCAGCGATCTCTCGAGCGGGAGGGCCAATGAGCAGTTCTTC.

The chain combines TRBV18 with TRBJ2-7; the match to TRBD1 covers 10 bases. Losses at the gene ends were 3 bases for V and 6 bases for J; bases not matched to a gene: 2. Germline V gene lookup returns CDR1 KGHSH and CDR2 LQKENI. There are 13 residues in the CDR3. The CDR3 nucleotides read TGTGCCAGCTCACCCGGGACAGGGGCCGAGCAGTACTTC. It encodes CASSPGTGAEQYF.

Concerning this clone: Other nucleotide sequences in the sample specify the same CDR3. V is TRBV6-5 and J is TRBJ2-1, with a possible D match to TRBD1 (6 bases). V shed 5 bases and J shed 6 bases, with 8 bases lying between them. CDR3 length equals 12 residues. Per the germline V gene, CDR1 is MNHEY and CDR2 is SVGAGI. CDR3 sequence (DNA): TGTGCCAGCAGTCGCAGGGGCAATGAGCAGTTCTTC. Translated, it gives CASSRRGNEQFF.

The J gene is TRBJ2-1, the V gene TRBV10-1; 12 nucleotides line up with TRBD2. The CDR3 runs to 17 residues. Germline loops: CDR1 WNHNN, CDR2 SYGVQD (reference sequence). V lost 7 bases to trimming and J lost 3 bases; unmatched junction nucleotides: 10. The CDR3 region is CASIDTSGRTGYNEQFF. The CDR3, as DNA: TGCGCCAGCATTGATACTAGCGGGAGGACTGGCTACAATGAGCAGTTCTTC.

V is TRBV28 and J is TRBJ1-6; weak D call: TRBD1 (6 bases). The CDR3 totals 11 residues. Germline V gene lookup returns CDR1 MDHEN and CDR2 SYDVKM. V lost 5 bases and J 12 bases, leaving 8 bases between the germline ends. The CDR3 is CASSLRGPLHF. DNA for the CDR3: TGTGCCAGCAGTCTCAGGGGACCCCTCCACTTT.

The chain's CDR3 is CASSLERGGLANEKLFF. CDR3 DNA: TGTGCCAGCAGCTTAGAGAGGGGGGGCCTTGCTAATGAAAAACTGTTTTTT. The chain joins TRBV7-2 to TRBJ1-4; possible D gene TRBD1, 6 bases. Germline assignment: CDR1 SGHTA and CDR2 FQGNSA. CDR3 length: 17 amino acids. Trimming took 1 base from V and 3 from J, leaving 15 bases between them.

The V call is TRBV9, the J call TRBJ2-5; 11 bases align to TRBD2. With V trimmed by 4 bases and J by 4 bases, 18 bases remained unmatched. The germline CDR1 and CDR2 sequences are SGDLS and YYNGEE. CDR3 length: 19 residues. CDR3 nucleotide sequence: TGTGCCAGCAGCCCATTCATCCGGGGGACTAGCGGAGGAGGAGAGACCCAGTACTTC. This translates into CASSPFIRGTSGGGETQYF.

This chain links TRBV28 with TRBJ2-1, with 8 positions matching TRBD2. From germline, CDR1 is MDHEN and CDR2 SYDVKM. V was pared by 2 bases and J by 5 bases, with 2 bases of the junction left unmatched. The CDR3 runs to 14 residues. CDR3: CASSLGLAHNEQFF. Here the CDR3 DNA reads TGTGCCAGCAGTTTAGGACTAGCCCACAATGAGCAGTTCTTC.

This rearrangement joins TRBV5-1 to TRBJ2-7; 8 bases agree with TRBD2. Per germline, CDR1 SGHRS and CDR2 YFSETQ. The CDR3 is made up of 15 amino acids. J lost 3 bases, V lost 4 bases, and 9 bases had no gene match. The CDR3 bases are TGCGCCAGCAGCCTCGGTTCGGGAGGGGGCTACGAGCAGTACTTC. The encoded protein is CASSLGSGGGYEQYF.

J is TRBJ2-7 and V is TRBV19, with 12 bases aligning to TRBD2. CDR3 length equals 13 residues. The junction had 2 bases not matched to a gene; V was cut back by 6 bases and J by 5 bases. Germline V gene sequence: CDR1 LNHDA, CDR2 SQIVND (reference sequence). CDR3 amino acids: CASRLAGGHEQYF. The CDR3 DNA follows: TGTGCCAGTAGACTAGCGGGAGGCCACGAGCAGTACTTC.